The clone carrying this T cell receptor (beta chain) was counted a few times. Its antigen is undetermined. CDR1 is MNHEY, CDR2 SVGAGI, per germline. V was cut by 5 bases and J by 4 bases, with 11 bases left in between. The CDR3 consists of 14 residues. 5'RACE with constant-segment primers built TCRalpha and TCRbeta cDNA libraries with UMIs. TCRdb reprocessed the 5' RACE reads via MiXCR and lists one record per CDR3 protein. The sample has some 190,000 distinct CDR3 sequences, 15% to 20% seen once. The data were obtained in a study of T-cell memory formation after mild COVID-19. General study results and limits: Certain responding clones were present in pre-infection memory, suggesting participation of cross-reactive memory. Clones shrinking from day 15 to 85 showed even CD4/CD8 mixes; later expanders tilted CD4+. Clones which contracted sat mainly in CM and EM if CD4+, and in EMRA if CD8+.

The TCR originated in an adult woman who had mild COVID-19 (a few samples of this study predate the infection). Cell type and time point are not known. V gene TRBV6-5 combines with J gene TRBJ1-4, with a tentative D call TRBD1 (6 bases). The specimen was PBMCs or a T cell subset sorted from them (not recorded which). CDR3 sequence: CASSKGHRNEKLFF. CDR3 nucleotide sequence: TGTGCCAGCAGTAAGGGACACCGTAATGAAAAACTGTTTTTT.